This T cell receptor (beta chain) stems from a study of blood T cell repertoires in COVID-19. Looking at the study overall: Acute and convalescent COVID-19 samples came from the United States, Italy and Spain. T cells, B-cell-depleted T cells, or PBMCs provided the cDNA or gDNA that served as material.

J was trimmed by 2 bases and V by 5 bases; bases with no gene match: 5. CDR1 MNHEY and CDR2 SMNVEV come from the germline V gene (reference sequence). CDR3 length: 14 residues. This clone was recorded at least ten times. Under the authors' procedure: The authors estimated nucleated cell counts from reference gene primer amplification. Profiling relied on immunoSEQ multiplex PCR, and the TCRdb table lists in-frame clones only, not all of them. V, J and clone size are taken as reported in that table, and D and trimming were inferred from the DNA itself. Seen here are tens of thousands of clones, approximately 89% observed once, and the top ten hold more than 13%.

The sequencing sample was made of peripheral blood. V usage is TRBV27 and J usage is TRBJ2-7, with 8 bases fitting TRBD1. The clonotype comes from a woman aged 55-69 years with active COVID-19. As DNA, the CDR3 is TGTGCCAGCAGTATATACAGGGGGGCCTACGAGCAGTACTTC. Its translation: CASSIYRGAYEQYF.